The rows below give T cell receptor beta chains drawn from one sample of a study of identical twins. TCRdb reanalysed the 5' RACE reads using MiXCR and keeps one entry per CDR3 protein. This table holds some 690,000 distinct CDR3 sequences, about 20% found once. This sample was shared with a second study, whose subject was T cells expressing NK-cell markers.

The sequenced sample was PBMCs. The receptors originated from a woman aged 18-29 years in good health. CDR3s include the opening cysteine and the closing phenylalanine or tryptophan. A D gene is named only where the DNA matches it firmly. Size tells how often a clone was seen (once, few, many) or the class of an expanded clone, and some rows leave it out.

d_gene | j_gene | len | abundance | v_gene | CDR3nt | CDR3aa
NA | TRBJ1-2 | 14 | NA | TRBV6-5 | TGTGCCAGCAGTTACTCGAGCGGGACCTATGGCTACACCTTC | CASSYSSGTYGYTF
NA | TRBJ2-2 | 14 | few | TRBV7-9 | TGTGCCAGCAGCTCCACCTCCCTGGGCGGGGAGCTGTTTTTT | CASSSTSLGGELFF
TRBD2 | TRBJ2-1 | 21 | once | TRBV5-1 | TGCGCCAGCAGCTTGGACTCTCGGGGGGGAGGGCTAGTTATCTCCTACAATGAGCAGTTCTTC | CASSLDSRGGGLVISYNEQFF
NA | TRBJ2-7 | 15 | NA | TRBV6-5 | TGTGCCAGCAGTTACTCCCTACCCAGTCGTTCCGAGCAGTACTTC | CASSYSLPSRSEQYF
NA | TRBJ2-1 | 17 | NA | TRBV6-1 | TGTGCCAGCAGTGAAGCGCCTTGGAAAGGGGAAAACAATGAGCAGTTCTTC | CASSEAPWKGENNEQFF
NA | TRBJ1-5 | 15 | NA | TRBV12-3/TRBV12-4 | TGTGCCAGCAGTCAGGCCCAGGGTGGCAATCAGCCCCAGCATTTT | CASSQAQGGNQPQHF
TRBD2 | TRBJ2-1 | 16 | NA | TRBV11-2 | TGTGCCAGCAGCACAAGTGGGGCGGGGGGGTTTAATGAGCAGTTCTTC | CASSTSGAGGFNEQFF
NA | TRBJ2-7 | 14 | NA | TRBV5-1 | TGCGCCAGCAGCTACCTACAGAAGGAAGTCGAGCAGTACTTC | CASSYLQKEVEQYF
TRBD2 | TRBJ2-3 | 18 | NA | TRBV5-1 | TGCGCCAGCAGCCCCGGTACTCTAGCGGGAGGGCAGACAGATACGCAGTATTTT | CASSPGTLAGGQTDTQYF
TRBD1 | TRBJ1-2 | 14 | NA | TRBV20-1 | TGCAGTGCTAGACAACAGGGGGCCGGCTATGGCTACACCTTC | CSARQQGAGYGYTF
NA | TRBJ1-1 | 13 | few | TRBV20-1 | TGCAGTGCTAGGACCCGAACGAACACTGAAGCTTTCTTT | CSARTRTNTEAFF
NA | TRBJ2-1 | 15 | NA | TRBV6-5 | TGTGCCAGCAGTTACTTCGCGGTCCTTAGTAATGAGCAGTTCTTC | CASSYFAVLSNEQFF
NA | TRBJ1-4 | 15 | few | TRBV5-1 | TGCGCCAGCAGCTTTCTGGATCCAACTAATGAAAAACTGTTTTTT | CASSFLDPTNEKLFF
NA | TRBJ2-4 | 14 | NA | TRBV2 | TGTGCCATTCAAAGGGGGGGATCCAAAAACATTCAGTACTTC | CAIQRGGSKNIQYF
TRBD2 | TRBJ2-1 | 15 | few | TRBV10-3 | TGTGCCATCAGTGATACTAGCGGGGGACACAATGAGCAGTTCTTC | CAISDTSGGHNEQFF
NA | TRBJ2-7 | 11 | many | TRBV5-6 | TGTGCCAGCAGCTCCCACTACGAGCAGTACTTC | CASSSHYEQYF
NA | TRBJ2-1 | 12 | NA | TRBV29-1 | TGCAGCGGCGGTCTAGGGAACAATGAGCAGTTCTTC | CSGGLGNNEQFF
NA | TRBJ1-2 | 12 | few | TRBV20-1 | TGCAGTGCCGTAAGGGGAGGGTATGGCTACACCTTC | CSAVRGGYGYTF
NA | TRBJ2-3 | 16 | many | TRBV6-5 | TGTGCCAGCAGTTACAGCGGCGGGGAGAGAGGAGATACGCAGTATTTT | CASSYSGGERGDTQYF
TRBD2 | TRBJ2-2 | 16 | NA | TRBV6-5 | TGTGCCAGCAGTTACCCCGGTAGCGGGGGGACCGGGGAGCTGTTTTTT | CASSYPGSGGTGELFF
TRBD1 | TRBJ2-3 | 14 | few | TRBV20-1 | TGCAGTGCTGAGGGGACAGCAACCACAGATACGCAGTATTTT | CSAEGTATTDTQYF
NA | TRBJ2-2 | 20 | NA | TRBV27 | TGTGCCAGCACCAGACACCGTAGCGGAGCACGGGAATTAACCACCGGGGAGCTGTTTTTT | CASTRHRSGARELTTGELFF
TRBD2 | TRBJ2-1 | 16 | NA | TRBV6-4 | TGTGCCAGCAATGAGGTAGCGGGAGGGCGTTTGAGTGAGCAGTTCTTC | CASNEVAGGRLSEQFF
TRBD2 | TRBJ2-1 | 19 | NA | TRBV5-1 | TGCGCCAGCAGCTCCCGGGGGGGGGGACTAGCAATCTCCTACAATGAGCAGTTCTTC | CASSSRGGGLAISYNEQFF
TRBD2 | TRBJ2-3 | 15 | many | TRBV29-1 | TGCAGCGTGGAGCTAGCGGGGGGGCAGGTAGATACGCAGTATTTT | CSVELAGGQVDTQYF
NA | TRBJ2-5 | 14 | NA | TRBV5-1 | TGCGCCAGCAGCTTGGAAGCCAGGGCAGAGACCCAGTACTTC | CASSLEARAETQYF
NA | TRBJ1-1 | 13 | NA | TRBV20-1 | TGCAGTGCTAGTGTGGGCATGAACACTGAAGCTTTCTTT | CSASVGMNTEAFF
NA | TRBJ2-3 | 15 | few | TRBV6-5 | TGTGCCAGCAGTTACCGGGCCCCTGAAGGGGATACGCAGTATTTT | CASSYRAPEGDTQYF
NA | TRBJ1-2 | 14 | NA | TRBV7-2 | TGTGCCAGCAGCATGACAGCCACTAACTATGGCTACACCTTC | CASSMTATNYGYTF
NA | TRBJ2-1 | 10 | many | TRBV29-1 | TGCAGCGTTGTCAGGCATGAGCAGTTCTTC | CSVVRHEQFF
TRBD2 | TRBJ2-1 | 13 | few | TRBV11-2 | TGTGCCAGCGCCCGGGGGGGACTTAATGAGCAGTTCTTC | CASARGGLNEQFF
NA | TRBJ2-2 | 14 | few | TRBV11-2 | TGTGCCAGCAGTTCGTCTAATTTTGCCGGGGAGCTGTTTTTT | CASSSSNFAGELFF
NA | TRBJ2-1 | 14 | once | TRBV30 | TGTGCCTGGAAACTAGTCCCCTCATACAATGAGCAGTTCTTC | CAWKLVPSYNEQFF
TRBD1 | TRBJ2-7 | 14 | NA | TRBV5-6 | TGTGCCAGCAGCTTGATTGGGACAGGGACCGAGCAGTACTTC | CASSLIGTGTEQYF
NA | TRBJ2-3 | 15 | few | TRBV27 | TGTGCCAGCAGTTTATCCGGGGTTGAATCAGATACGCAGTATTTT | CASSLSGVESDTQYF
NA | TRBJ2-7 | 17 | NA | TRBV12-3/TRBV12-4 | TGTGCCAGCAGCTGGCGAGGCGGGGCTCCCAGCTCCTACGAGCAGTACTTC | CASSWRGGAPSSYEQYF
NA | TRBJ2-3 | 12 | many | TRBV12-3/TRBV12-4 | TGTGCCAGCAGCCCCAACATAGATACGCAGTATTTT | CASSPNIDTQYF
NA | TRBJ2-1 | 14 | NA | TRBV5-1 | TGCGCCAGCAGCTTGACTCCCGGGTACAATGAGCAGTTCTTC | CASSLTPGYNEQFF
NA | TRBJ2-7 | 14 | NA | TRBV5-1 | TGCGCCAGCAGCTTGGAACCAGGCCGCTACGAGCAGTACTTC | CASSLEPGRYEQYF
NA | TRBJ1-5 | 15 | NA | TRBV4-3 | TGCGCCAGCAGCCCCAAGAGCCAGGGGAATCAGCCCCAGCATTTT | CASSPKSQGNQPQHF
TRBD2 | TRBJ2-5 | 17 | once | TRBV6-1 | TGTGCCAGCAGTGAAGTAGCGGGGGCCCCCTACCAAGAGACCCAGTACTTC | CASSEVAGAPYQETQYF
NA | TRBJ2-5 | 13 | few | TRBV12-3/TRBV12-4 | TGTGCCAGCAGCTGGGGGACATCAGAGACCCAGTACTTC | CASSWGTSETQYF
TRBD2 | TRBJ2-3 | 16 | many | TRBV20-1 | TGCAGTGCTGTCGCACGCGGGACTAGCGTCACAGATACGCAGTATTTT | CSAVARGTSVTDTQYF
NA | TRBJ2-5 | 16 | NA | TRBV5-1 | TGCGCCAGCAGCCCACCCAGGACAAAGGGGACTGAGACCCAGTACTTC | CASSPPRTKGTETQYF